The rows below give T cell receptor beta chains drawn from one sample of a study of T cells in Graves' hyperthyroidism and ophthalmopathy. TCRdb itself ran the multiplex PCR reads through MiXCR, one entry per CDR3 protein. This sample has roughly 380,000 distinct CDR3 sequences, with about a fifth found just once. Material: blood. The receptors were sampled from a woman aged 18-35 years with Graves' hyperthyroidism. CDR3s include the opening cysteine and the closing phenylalanine or tryptophan. A D gene is named only where the DNA matches it firmly. The listing skips clone size in some rows; elsewhere it reads once, few, many or a size class.

clone_size: many; j_call: TRBJ2-2; v_call: TRBV7-2; d_call: .; cdr3_aa: CASSFAGILTGELFF; cdr3_nt: TGTGCCAGCAGCTTCGCGGGGATCCTCACCGGGGAGCTGTTTTTT
clone_size: many; j_call: TRBJ1-5; v_call: TRBV20-1; d_call: .; cdr3_aa: CSARDFGREPQHF; cdr3_nt: TGCAGTGCTAGAGATTTCGGGAGGGAGCCCCAGCATTTT
clone_size: .; j_call: TRBJ1-2; v_call: TRBV9; d_call: .; cdr3_aa: CASSVLPGPSGYGYTF; cdr3_nt: TGTGCCAGCAGCGTCCTCCCGGGGCCATCTGGCTATGGCTACACCTTC
clone_size: many; j_call: TRBJ1-1; v_call: TRBV7-3; d_call: .; cdr3_aa: CASTVSLLSEVAFF; cdr3_nt: TGTGCCAGCACCGTTAGTTTGTTATCCGAAGTGGCTTTCTTT
clone_size: few; j_call: TRBJ2-1; v_call: TRBV5-1; d_call: TRBD2; cdr3_aa: CASSRTAGGQNEQSF; cdr3_nt: TGCGCCAGCAGCCGCACGGCGGGGGGGCAAAATGAGCAGTCCTTC
clone_size: few; j_call: TRBJ1-2; v_call: TRBV6-1; d_call: .; cdr3_aa: CASSGRWGADYGYTF; cdr3_nt: TGTGCCAGCAGTGGTCGGTGGGGAGCGGACTATGGCTACACCTTC
clone_size: .; j_call: TRBJ2-7; v_call: TRBV4-1; d_call: TRBD1; cdr3_aa: CASSHQSGTGGRYEQYF; cdr3_nt: TGCGCCAGCAGCCACCAAAGCGGGACAGGGGGGCGCTACGAGCAGTACTTC
clone_size: many; j_call: TRBJ1-2; v_call: TRBV4-1; d_call: TRBD1; cdr3_aa: CASSQPTGPKGGYTF; cdr3_nt: TGCGCCAGCAGCCAACCGACAGGGCCTAAGGGTGGCTACACCTTC
clone_size: many; j_call: TRBJ2-7; v_call: TRBV15; d_call: .; cdr3_aa: CAARSFSNYEQYF; cdr3_nt: TGTGCCGCTAGAAGCTTCTCCAACTACGAGCAGTACTTC
clone_size: .; j_call: TRBJ2-5; v_call: TRBV6-4; d_call: .; cdr3_aa: CASNVVGRGAQETQYF; cdr3_nt: TGTGCCAGCAACGTCGTTGGTCGGGGTGCCCAAGAGACCCAGTACTTC
clone_size: many; j_call: TRBJ2-7; v_call: TRBV20-1; d_call: TRBD2; cdr3_aa: CSAPTSGGRSYEQYF; cdr3_nt: TGCAGTGCTCCGACTAGCGGGGGCCGCTCCTACGAGCAGTACTTC
clone_size: many; j_call: TRBJ2-7; v_call: TRBV28; d_call: .; cdr3_aa: CASRSGVPAYEQYF; cdr3_nt: TGTGCCAGCAGATCAGGGGTGCCAGCCTACGAGCAGTACTTC
clone_size: .; j_call: TRBJ2-2; v_call: TRBV5-1; d_call: TRBD1; cdr3_aa: CASRDQTGGNTGELFF; cdr3_nt: TGCGCCAGCCGGGACCAGACAGGGGGAAACACCGGGGAGCTGTTTTTT
clone_size: many; j_call: TRBJ2-2; v_call: TRBV29-1; d_call: TRBD1; cdr3_aa: CSARTGTTGELFF; cdr3_nt: TGCAGCGCTCGGACAGGGACAACCGGGGAGCTGTTTTTT
clone_size: many; j_call: TRBJ1-3; v_call: TRBV20-1; d_call: .; cdr3_aa: CSARDSRAISGNTIYF; cdr3_nt: TGCAGTGCTAGAGATTCCAGGGCCATCTCTGGAAACACCATATATTTT
clone_size: many; j_call: TRBJ2-3; v_call: TRBV6-1; d_call: .; cdr3_aa: CASTNLWEPTDTQYF; cdr3_nt: TGTGCCAGCACTAATCTTTGGGAGCCCACAGATACGCAGTATTTT